A selection of T cell receptor beta chains follows, all from one sample in a study of blood T cell repertoires in COVID-19. The protocol was immunoSEQ multiplex PCR, while the TCRdb copy is restricted to in-frame clones and leaves out a portion. The sample includes about 230,000 clones, 86% of them seen just once. The sequenced sample consisted of PBMCs or T cells enriched from blood (not recorded which). These TCRs come from a young man who had recovered from COVID-19. CDR3s include the opening cysteine and the closing phenylalanine or tryptophan. The D gene is left open where the match is weak.

j_call cdr3_length d_call v_call cdr3_nt cdr3_aa
TRBJ1-4 14 NA TRBV30 TGTGCCTGGAGTCAGGGGCAGTATAATGAAAAACTGTTTTTT CAWSQGQYNEKLFF
TRBJ2-7 11 NA TRBV20-1 TGCAGTGCTAGGGAGGCGTACGAGCAGTACTTC CSAREAYEQYF
TRBJ2-7 17 TRBD1 TRBV11-2 TGTGCCAGCAGCTTAAACACCGGGACAGGGGACGTTTACGAGCAGTACTTC CASSLNTGTGDVYEQYF
TRBJ1-2 13 NA TRBV7-9 TGTGCCAGCAGCCAGACAGTAGGGGATGGCTACACCTTC CASSQTVGDGYTF
TRBJ2-1 13 NA TRBV18 TGTGCCAGCTCACCGGGGCAAGACAATGAGCAGTTCTTC CASSPGQDNEQFF
TRBJ2-1 18 TRBD2 TRBV6-2/TRBV6-3 TGTGCCAGCAGTTACTCGGGGACTAGCGGGAGGGCCTTTCATGAGCAGTTCTTC CASSYSGTSGRAFHEQFF
TRBJ2-6 16 NA TRBV5-1 TGCGCCAGCAGCTTGGCGGAGACAGCTGGGGCCAACGTCCTGACTTTC CASSLAETAGANVLTF
TRBJ1-6 14 NA TRBV3-1/TRBV3-2 TGTGCCAGCAGCCAAGGACAGAATAATTCACCCCTCCACTTT CASSQGQNNSPLHF
TRBJ1-1 13 NA TRBV2 TGTGCCAGCAGGTCGGTACTGAACACTGAAGCTTTCTTT CASRSVLNTEAFF
TRBJ1-2 15 NA TRBV19 TGTGCCAGTAGTATAGGATCCGCAGGCCTCTATGGCTACACCTTC CASSIGSAGLYGYTF
TRBJ1-1 13 TRBD1 TRBV20-1 TGCAGTGCTAGTCACGACAGGGTGACTGAAGCTTTCTTT CSASHDRVTEAFF
TRBJ2-2 17 TRBD1 TRBV6-1 TGTGCCAGCAGTGACTACAGGGGATTTCCGAACACCGGGGAGCTGTTTTTT CASSDYRGFPNTGELFF
TRBJ1-4 14 NA TRBV7-9 TGTGCCAGCAGCGAAGGACAGCGTAATGAAAAACTGTTTTTT CASSEGQRNEKLFF
TRBJ1-2 16 TRBD1 TRBV23-1 TGCGCCAGCAGTCAACCAAGTCCGGGACAGTGTGATGGCTACACCTTC CASSQPSPGQCDGYTF
TRBJ1-5 15 NA TRBV2 TGTGCCAGCAAAGGGGGACAACGGCTCAATCAGCCCCAGCATTTT CASKGGQRLNQPQHF
TRBJ2-2 15 TRBD1 TRBV4-1 TGCGCCAGCAGCCTACAGGGGACGGGCACCGGGGAGCTGTTTTTT CASSLQGTGTGELFF
TRBJ2-1 15 NA TRBV3-1/TRBV3-2 TGTGCCAGCAGCCAAGATATGTCAGTATACAATGAGCAGTTCTTC CASSQDMSVYNEQFF
TRBJ2-3 12 NA TRBV7-9 TGTGCCAGCAGCCCCATGTCAGATACGCAGTATTTT CASSPMSDTQYF
TRBJ1-5 17 TRBD1 TRBV4-1 TGCGCCAGCAGCCAAATAGCCGGGACAGTGGGCAATCAGCCCCAGCATTTT CASSQIAGTVGNQPQHF
TRBJ2-4 14 NA TRBV3-1/TRBV3-2 TGTGCCAGCAGCCAAGATGCGGGTGGAAACATTCAGTACTTC CASSQDAGGNIQYF